This TCR beta chain is from a study of T cell responses to AZD1222 COVID-19 vaccine. The CDR3 loop spans 16 amino acids. Trimming removed 3 bases from V and 3 bases from J; junction bases left unmatched: 5. Germline values: CDR1 SGHVS, CDR2 FNYEAQ. TCRdb's table, derived via immunoSEQ multiplex PCR, lists solely in-frame clones and lacks some. The sample carries tens of thousands of clones, more than 75% recorded once. This sequence originates from an adult in good health. The V and J genes are TRBV7-6 and TRBJ2-2; 9 nucleotides agree with TRBD1. Here the sequenced sample was peripheral blood, taken on day 0 of AZD1222 vaccination. Written as DNA, the CDR3 is TGTGCCAGCAGCTTGTTGGGACAGGGTGACACCGGGGAGCTGTTTTTT. Amino acid sequence: CASSLLGQGDTGELFF. Filled out from reference TRBV7-6 and TRBJ2-2, the complete variable domain reads GAGVSQSPRYKVTKRGQDVALRCDPISGHVSLYWYRQALGQGPEFLTYFNYEAQQDKSGLPNDRFSAERPEGSISTLTIQRTEQRDSAMYRCASSLLGQGDTGELFFGEGSRLTVL.